This TCR beta chain was retrieved from a study of human T cells and chemical hapten exposure. TCRdb itself ran the RACE reads through MiXCR, one entry per CDR3 protein. The sample holds approximately 97,000 distinct CDR3 sequences, 25% to 35% seen once. Germline CDR1 is MDHEN and CDR2 is SYDVKM. This CDR3 is built from 16 residues. V shed 6 bases and J 3 bases; nucleotides not matched to a gene: 7. The time point: patch test 3, about 24 weeks after DPC sensitization. Regarding treatment: therapeutic diphenylcyclopropenone sensitization with weekly scalp DPC. Total RNA came from unfractionated whole blood.

The receptor comes from a man aged 35 to 55 with alopecia areata. Some clones in this sample may be carry-over from other donors' samples. The gene calls are TRBV28 and TRBJ1-6, with 8 nucleotides matching TRBD1. The specimen comprised whole blood, sampled in connection with sensitization to the hapten diphenylcyclopropenone (DPC). CDR3 residues: CASSTPGTGYNSPLHF. Here the CDR3 DNA reads TGTGCCAGCAGCACACCCGGGACAGGCTATAATTCACCCCTCCACTTT.